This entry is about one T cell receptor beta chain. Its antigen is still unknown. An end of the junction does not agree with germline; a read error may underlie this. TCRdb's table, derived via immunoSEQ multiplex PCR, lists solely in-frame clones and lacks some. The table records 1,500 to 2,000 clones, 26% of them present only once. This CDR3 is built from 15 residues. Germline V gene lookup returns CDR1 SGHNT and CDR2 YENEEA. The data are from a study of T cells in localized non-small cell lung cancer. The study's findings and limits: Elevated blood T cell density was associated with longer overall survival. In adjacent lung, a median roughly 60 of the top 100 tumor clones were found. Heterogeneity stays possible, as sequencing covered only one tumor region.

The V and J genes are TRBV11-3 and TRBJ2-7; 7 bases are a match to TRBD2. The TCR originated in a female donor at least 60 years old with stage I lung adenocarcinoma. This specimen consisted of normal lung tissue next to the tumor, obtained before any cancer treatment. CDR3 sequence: CASRLGGTWGGEQYF. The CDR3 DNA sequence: TGTGCCAGCAGGTTAGGCGGGACGTGGGGAGGGGAGCAGTACTTC.